These 10 T cell receptor beta chains came from one sample sequenced in a study of blood T cell repertoires in COVID-19. Libraries were prepared by immunoSEQ multiplex PCR; TCRdb keeps only in-frame clonotypes and omits some of them. This sample carries about 110,000 clones, roughly 85% of them seen once, and the ten largest clones take approximately 5%. What was sequenced was peripheral blood. Receptors were obtained from a human donor in a cohort sampled during active COVID-19.

This clone has only one observation. The chain links TRBV6-5 to TRBJ2-1; the match to TRBD2 covers 7 bases. The CDR3 has 16 residues. The ends lost 2 bases at V and 5 bases at J; junction bases unmatched: 9. Germline CDR1 reads MNHEY; CDR2 reads SVGAGI. The CDR3 loop is CASSYEGGGRNNEQFF. The CDR3 region has the DNA TGTGCCAGCAGTTACGAAGGCGGGGGAAGAAACAATGAGCAGTTCTTC.

The rearrangement joins TRBV7-9 to TRBJ2-1; 8 nucleotides agree with TRBD2. The V and J ends lost 2 bases and 4 bases, in that order; junction bases with no gene match: 7. CDR3 size: 16 residues. Germline lookup yields CDR1 SEHNR and CDR2 FQNEAQ (reference sequence). The CDR3 protein is CASSLSGGRRYNEQFF. CDR3 coding DNA: TGTGCCAGCAGCTTATCTGGCGGGAGGCGGTACAATGAGCAGTTCTTC.

This clone appeared once. The gene calls are TRBV24-1 and TRBJ2-6; 9 bases are shared with TRBD1. CDR3 length: 17 amino acids. The V gene's germline CDR1 is KGHDR and CDR2 SFDVKD. V lost 4 bases and J lost 2; bases outside the gene matches: 5. The CDR3 protein is CATSETGTGTGANVLTF. The CDR3 nucleotides are TGTGCCACCAGTGAAACCGGGACAGGGACTGGGGCCAACGTCCTGACTTTC.

The V call is TRBV6-5, the J call TRBJ1-6, with D unclear. Between the trimmed V and J ends, which lost 0 bases and 7 bases, there was a span of 13 bases. Germline V gene lookup returns CDR1 MNHEY and CDR2 SVGAGI. The CDR3 covers 16 residues. CDR3 sequence: CASSYSPSVGNSPLHF. CDR3 DNA: TGTGCCAGCAGTTACTCTCCAAGCGTCGGGAATTCACCCCTCCACTTT.

The gene calls are TRBV11-2 and TRBJ2-1; perhaps TRBD2 as D (6 bases). The germline gives CDR1 SGHAT, CDR2 FQNNGV. The length of the CDR3 is 11 residues. With 5 bases removed from V and 10 bases from J, the gap between germline ends came to 9 bases. Written as DNA, the CDR3 is TGTGCCAGCAGCATCGGACTAGAGCAGTTCTTC. Its protein is CASSIGLEQFF. Combining the CDR3 with reference TRBV11-2 and TRBJ2-1 gives the whole variable domain EAGVAQSPRYKIIEKRQSVAFWCNPISGHATLYWYQQILGQGPKLLIQFQNNGVVDDSQLPKDRFSAERLKGVDSTLKIQPAKLEDSAVYLCASSIGLEQFFGPGTRLTVL.

The rearrangement joins TRBV3-1 (or the pseudogene TRBV3-2) to TRBJ1-4, with a possible D match to TRBD1 (6 bases). The germline V and J ends were trimmed by 3 bases and 7 bases, with 15 bases remaining between them. CDR1 is LGHDT and CDR2 is YNNKEL in the germline V gene (reference sequence). CDR3 length: 15 amino acids. The chain's CDR3 is CASSQVQGGTEKLFF. CDR3 sequence (DNA): TGTGCCAGCAGCCAGGTACAGGGAGGGACTGAAAAACTGTTTTTT.

The chain combines TRBV10-2 with TRBJ1-1; D gene uncertain. V was shortened by 0 bases and J by 7 bases, with 3 bases between the two germline ends. The CDR3 covers 11 residues. Germline values: CDR1 WSHSY, CDR2 SAAADI. The CDR3 bases are TGCGCCAGCAGTGAGTCGTATGAAGCTTTCTTT. Residues: CASSESYEAFF.

The rearrangement uses TRBV28 and TRBJ2-7; 12 nucleotides align to TRBD2. The junction had 4 bases not matched to a gene; V was cut back by 4 bases and J by 3 bases. The CDR3 totals 15 residues. Germline V gives CDR1 MDHEN, CDR2 SYDVKM. This chain's CDR3 is CASSSSLAGGYEQYF. CDR3 coding DNA: TGTGCCAGCAGTTCCTCACTAGCGGGAGGCTACGAGCAGTACTTC.

The V and J genes are TRBV9 and TRBJ2-5, with 8 bases identical to TRBD2. V lost 4 bases, J lost 3 bases, and 11 bases stayed unmatched. This CDR3 comprises 16 residues. Per germline, CDR1 SGDLS and CDR2 YYNGEE. The CDR3 is CASSPGSGGREETQYF. DNA of the CDR3: TGTGCCAGCAGCCCTGGGAGCGGGGGACGTGAAGAGACCCAGTACTTC.

The chain links TRBV9 to TRBJ1-5, with D possibly being TRBD1 (6 bases). Germline CDR1 reads SGDLS; CDR2 reads YYNGEE. V was clipped by 0 bases and J by 4 bases, with 11 bases between them. The CDR3 loop spans 15 amino acids. In DNA form, the CDR3 reads TGTGCCAGCAGCGTAGGACAGGCGGCTAATCAGCCCCAGCATTTT. It encodes CASSVGQAANQPQHF.